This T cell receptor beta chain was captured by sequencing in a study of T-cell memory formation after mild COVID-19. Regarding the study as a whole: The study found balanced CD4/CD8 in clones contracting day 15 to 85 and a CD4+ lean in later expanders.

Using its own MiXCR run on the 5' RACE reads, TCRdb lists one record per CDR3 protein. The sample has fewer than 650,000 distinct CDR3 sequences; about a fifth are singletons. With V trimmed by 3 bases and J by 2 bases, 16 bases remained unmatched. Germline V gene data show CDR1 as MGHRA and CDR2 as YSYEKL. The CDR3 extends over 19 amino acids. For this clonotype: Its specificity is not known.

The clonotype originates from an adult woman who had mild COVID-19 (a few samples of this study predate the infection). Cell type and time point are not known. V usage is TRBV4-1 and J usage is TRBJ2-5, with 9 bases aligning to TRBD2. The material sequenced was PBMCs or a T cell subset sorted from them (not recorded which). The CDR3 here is CASSQAEEAGGLFQETQYF. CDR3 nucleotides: TGCGCCAGCAGCCAGGCTGAAGAAGCGGGGGGCCTTTTTCAAGAGACCCAGTACTTC.